A selection of T cell receptor beta chains follows, all from one sample in a study of T cells in Graves' hyperthyroidism and ophthalmopathy. TCRdb ran MiXCR on the multiplex PCR reads and lists one entry per CDR3 protein. The repertoire includes 550,000 to 600,000 distinct CDR3 sequences, 15% to 20% of them detected once, and 18% sits in the top ten. Sequencing was done on a sample of blood. The receptors shown here come from a woman under 30 with Graves' hyperthyroidism. Each CDR3 is given with its conserved first and last residue. A D gene is named only where the DNA matches it firmly. Clone size is given for some rows only: seen once, a few or many times, or a class if the clone is expanded.

D	J	size	V	CDR3	DNA
-	TRBJ2-2	few	TRBV2	CASSEVRAGELFF	TGTGCCAGCAGTGAAGTTAGGGCCGGGGAGCTGTTTTTT
-	TRBJ1-2	-	TRBV19	CASSIGTGHNYGYTF	TGTGCCAGTAGTATTGGCACCGGTCATAACTATGGCTACACCTTC
-	TRBJ2-7	many	TRBV3-1	CASSRPGLREQYF	TGTGCCAGCAGTCGACCCGGGCTACGCGAGCAGTACTTC
TRBD2	TRBJ2-3	many	TRBV2	CASTGLAGGPDTQYF	TGTGCCAGCACGGGACTAGCGGGGGGGCCCGATACGCAGTATTTT
-	TRBJ1-5	many	TRBV12-3/TRBV12-4	CASSLKGGSNQPQHF	TGTGCCAGCAGTTTAAAGGGTGGTAGCAATCAGCCCCAGCATTTT
-	TRBJ2-2	many	TRBV11-1	CASSPGRRPNTGELFF	TGTGCCAGCAGCCCGGGACGACGGCCGAACACCGGGGAGCTGTTTTTT
-	TRBJ2-7	few	TRBV7-2	CASSPRKGYEQYF	TGTGCCAGCAGCCCCCGCAAGGGGTACGAGCAGTACTTC
-	TRBJ2-7	-	TRBV10-2	CASSESWLAKTYEQYF	TGCGCCAGCAGTGAGTCGTGGCTAGCGAAAACTTACGAGCAGTACTTC
-	TRBJ1-1	few	TRBV7-9	CASSPGQWGTEAFF	TGTGCCAGCAGCCCCGGACAGTGGGGCACTGAAGCTTTCTTT
TRBD2	TRBJ2-3	many	TRBV6-1	CASSTGLGGRFDTQYF	TGTGCCAGCAGCACCGGACTAGGCGGGAGGTTTGATACGCAGTATTTT
-	TRBJ2-5	few	TRBV12-3/TRBV12-4	CASSHQNQETQYF	TGTGCCAGCAGTCATCAGAACCAAGAGACCCAGTACTTC
TRBD2	TRBJ2-2	few	TRBV27	CASRWTSGRVVTGELFF	TGTGCCAGCAGGTGGACTAGCGGGAGGGTGGTCACCGGGGAGCTGTTTTTT
TRBD2	TRBJ2-2	-	TRBV4-3	CASSQTSGGAGELFF	TGCGCCAGCAGCCAAACTAGCGGGGGGGCCGGGGAGCTGTTTTTT
-	TRBJ1-2	few	TRBV29-1	CSVNDNYGYTF	TGCAGCGTGAATGACAACTATGGCTACACCTTC
TRBD1	TRBJ1-2	many	TRBV12-3/TRBV12-4	CASIQGARNYGYTF	TGTGCCAGCATTCAGGGGGCGCGGAACTATGGCTACACCTTC
TRBD1	TRBJ2-3	-	TRBV27	CASSLDGRGWTDTQYF	TGTGCCAGCAGTTTAGATGGCAGGGGGTGGACAGATACGCAGTATTTT
-	TRBJ2-7	-	TRBV7-9	CASSLKNLPYF	TGTGCCAGCAGCTTAAAAAACTTGCCGTACTTC
-	TRBJ2-1	few	TRBV12-3/TRBV12-4	CASSPPGGTPWNEQFF	TGTGCCAGCAGTCCGCCCGGTGGGACCCCCTGGAATGAGCAGTTCTTC
TRBD1	TRBJ1-6	few	TRBV19	CASRLDRANNSPLHF	TGTGCCAGTAGATTGGACAGGGCAAATAATTCACCCCTCCACTTT
TRBD2	TRBJ2-7	few	TRBV15	CATSTSGLDYEQYF	TGTGCCACCAGTACCTCCGGACTAGACTACGAGCAGTACTTC
-	TRBJ1-5	-	TRBV3-2	CASSQAGTVANQPQHF	TGTGCCAGCAGCCAAGCCGGGACAGTGGCCAATCAGCCCCAGCATTTT
-	TRBJ2-1	few	TRBV20-1	CSARDLSLWDYYNEQFF	TGCAGTGCTAGAGATCTGTCCTTGTGGGATTACTACAATGAGCAGTTCTTC
TRBD1	TRBJ1-1	-	TRBV18	CASSQILQGTLNTEAFF	TGTGCCAGCTCACAGATACTACAGGGGACATTGAACACTGAAGCTTTCTTT
TRBD2	TRBJ2-4	-	TRBV5-5	CASSLVPGLAGWIDIQYF	TGTGCCAGCAGCTTGGTACCGGGACTAGCGGGATGGATCGACATTCAGTACTTC
TRBD1	TRBJ2-7	few	TRBV20-1	CSARDGTVVTYEQYF	TGCAGTGCTAGAGATGGGACAGTCGTCACCTACGAGCAGTACTTC
-	TRBJ1-1	-	TRBV18	CASSPSAARGTEAFF	TGTGCCAGCTCACCGAGTGCAGCCAGGGGCACTGAAGCTTTCTTT
-	TRBJ2-1	many	TRBV12-3/TRBV12-4	CASSTGRSSYNEQFF	TGTGCCAGCAGCACGGGACGAAGCTCCTACAATGAGCAGTTCTTC
TRBD1	TRBJ1-5	many	TRBV6-1	CASSQGQGGGNQPQHF	TGTGCCAGCAGCCAGGGACAGGGCGGTGGCAATCAGCCCCAGCATTTT
TRBD1	TRBJ1-2	many	TRBV10-3	CAIGGQGYGYTF	TGTGCCATCGGAGGACAGGGCTATGGCTACACCTTC
TRBD1	TRBJ1-1	-	TRBV20-1	CSAGGTGWVTEAFF	TGCAGTGCTGGCGGGACAGGTTGGGTCACTGAAGCTTTCTTT
-	TRBJ1-1	-	TRBV11-2	CASSPKGGGGRNTEAFF	TGTGCCAGCAGCCCTAAAGGGGGGGGGGGAAGGAACACTGAAGCTTTCTTT
-	TRBJ2-5	many	TRBV2	CASSEAQVVGETQYF	TGTGCCAGCAGTGAAGCGCAGGTGGTAGGAGAGACCCAGTACTTC
-	TRBJ2-5	-	TRBV7-9	CASSLREVEETQYF	TGTGCCAGCAGCTTAAGAGAGGTCGAAGAGACCCAGTACTTC
-	TRBJ1-2	-	TRBV19	CASSTQGFGYTF	TGTGCCAGTAGTACACAGGGATTCGGCTACACCTTC
-	TRBJ2-5	many	TRBV27	CASSFGLSQETQYF	TGTGCCAGCAGTTTTGGGCTTTCCCAAGAGACCCAGTACTTC
-	TRBJ1-1	-	TRBV5-7	CASSLSRRATEAFF	TGTGCCAGCAGCTTGTCTCGGCGGGCGACTGAAGCTTTCTTT
-	TRBJ2-3	many	TRBV2	CASTLTSTDTQYF	TGTGCCAGCACCCTGACTAGCACAGATACGCAGTATTTT
-	TRBJ2-7	-	TRBV6-1	CATTQGGGYEQYF	TGTGCCACTACCCAGGGAGGGGGTTACGAGCAGTACTTC
-	TRBJ1-2	many	TRBV5-1	CASSLGLTTNYGYTF	TGCGCCAGCAGCTTGGGCCTAACCACTAACTATGGCTACACCTTC
-	TRBJ1-1	-	TRBV5-1	CASGRGSTEAFF	TGCGCCAGCGGCCGGGGGTCCACTGAAGCTTTCTTT
TRBD1	TRBJ1-6	many	TRBV2	CASRRGPHDSPLHF	TGTGCCAGCAGAAGGGGGCCGCATGATTCACCCCTCCACTTT
TRBD2	TRBJ2-7	many	TRBV28	CASSLWDRGGEGYEQYF	TGTGCCAGCAGTTTATGGGATCGCGGGGGAGAAGGGTACGAGCAGTACTTC
-	TRBJ2-3	-	TRBV6-1	CASSIIGNRVQYF	TGTGCCAGCAGCATCATCGGAAACAGGGTGCAGTATTTT
-	TRBJ1-6	-	TRBV4-2	CASSQEPPQGSPLHF	TGTGCCAGCAGCCAAGAGCCCCCCCAGGGGTCACCCCTCCACTTT
-	TRBJ2-5	many	TRBV6-5	CASSYSHRQIQETQYF	TGTGCCAGCAGTTACTCGCACAGGCAGATCCAAGAGACCCAGTACTTC
TRBD1	TRBJ1-2	-	TRBV29-1	CSVEVPIPGQGRYGYTF	TGCAGCGTTGAAGTCCCTATTCCGGGACAGGGAAGATATGGCTACACCTTC
-	TRBJ1-3	-	TRBV5-1	CASSPTGVAGNTIYF	TGCGCCAGCAGCCCGACGGGGGTAGCTGGAAACACCATATATTTT
-	TRBJ2-3	many	TRBV7-2	CASSPLRDTQYF	TGTGCCAGCAGCCCTCTCCGAGATACGCAGTATTTT